A selection of T cell receptor beta chains follows, all from one sample in a study of shared clonotypes between healthy human individuals. Repertoires were generated with immunoSEQ multiplex PCR, while TCRdb's copy carries only in-frame clones and drops some. The top ten hold 1.5% to 2% of the sample, which has roughly 2,000,000 clones, around 93% seen once. Material: naive CD8+ T cells from PBMCs. These receptors were taken from a man younger than 35 in good health. Some clones in this sample may be carry-over from other donors' samples. Both conserved end residues are part of each CDR3. The D gene is left open where the match is weak.

D	V	J	CDR3	DNA
NA	TRBV29-1	TRBJ2-7	CSVVAPFPYEQYF	TGCAGCGTTGTTGCACCCTTCCCCTACGAGCAGTACTTC
TRBD1	TRBV4-1	TRBJ2-2	CASSQPSTGEITGELFF	TGCGCCAGCAGCCAGCCTTCGACAGGGGAAATCACCGGGGAGCTGTTTTTT
TRBD1	TRBV4-1	TRBJ1-4	CASSIYLGGANEKLFF	TGCGCCAGCAGCATCTACTTAGGGGGCGCGAATGAAAAACTGTTTTTT
NA	TRBV2	TRBJ2-7	CASRWTVSYEQYF	TGTGCCAGCAGGTGGACAGTCAGCTACGAGCAGTACTTC
NA	TRBV6-5	TRBJ2-1	CASSYRGPYNEQFF	TGTGCCAGCAGTTACCGAGGACCTTACAATGAGCAGTTCTTC
NA	TRBV4-1	TRBJ1-1	CASSHVTGNTEAFF	TGCGCCAGCAGCCACGTGACAGGGAACACTGAAGCTTTCTTT
TRBD2	TRBV4-1	TRBJ2-2	CASSHFTGTSSGELFF	TGCGCCAGCAGCCACTTTACCGGGACTAGTTCCGGGGAGCTGTTTTTT
TRBD1	TRBV7-9	TRBJ1-1	CASSLRAGGGTEAFF	TGTGCCAGCAGCTTGAGAGCAGGGGGCGGCACTGAAGCTTTCTTT
TRBD2	TRBV27	TRBJ2-3	CASSSFPRTGGDTQYF	TGTGCCAGCAGCTCCTTCCCCCGCACGGGGGGGGATACGCAGTATTTT
TRBD2	TRBV27	TRBJ2-7	CASSFLAGAYEQYF	TGTGCCAGCAGTTTTCTAGCGGGGGCCTACGAGCAGTACTTC